Listed below are T cell receptor beta chains from one sample, sequenced in a study of identical twins. From the 5' RACE reads, TCRdb called clonotypes with MiXCR, one entry per CDR3 protein. Among 350,000 to 500,000 distinct CDR3 sequences, under 20% were seen once, and the ten largest hold roughly an eighth. The sequencing sample was made of naive T cells sorted from blood. The origin of the receptors is a man aged 45-65 years in good health. CDR3s include the opening cysteine and the closing phenylalanine or tryptophan. A D gene is named only where the DNA matches it firmly. Some rows mark clone size as missing; the rest say once, few, many or name a class of expanded clone.

TRBV4-3,NA,TRBJ2-2,many,TGCGCCAGCAGCCAGCCAAGCAACACCGGGGAGCTGTTTTTT,CASSQPSNTGELFF
TRBV20-1,NA,TRBJ2-1,few,TGCAGTGCTAGGTGGGGGACTTACAATGAGCAGTTCTTC,CSARWGTYNEQFF
TRBV10-2,TRBD1,TRBJ1-6,NA,TGCGCCAGCACCAGGCAGGGGGCGAGCAATTCACCCCTCCACTTT,CASTRQGASNSPLHF
TRBV18,TRBD1,TRBJ2-7,few,TGTGCCAGCTCACCTTTGGACAGGGGGTTACCCTACGAGCAGTACTTC,CASSPLDRGLPYEQYF
TRBV6-5,NA,TRBJ1-1,NA,TGTGCCAGCAGTTATTCTGAGTACGGGAACACTGAAGCTTTCTTT,CASSYSEYGNTEAFF
TRBV29-1,TRBD1,TRBJ1-2,few,TGCAGCGTTGAACCCCGACAGGGTAACTATGGCTACACCTTC,CSVEPRQGNYGYTF
TRBV5-1,TRBD2,TRBJ2-3,NA,TGCGCCAGCAGCTTGGTAGCGGGAGAGGGGGATACGCAGTATTTT,CASSLVAGEGDTQYF
TRBV10-3,TRBD2,TRBJ2-7,many,TGTGCCATCAGTGAGACTAGCGGGAGTATTATAGTCGAGCAGTACTTC,CAISETSGSIIVEQYF
TRBV11-2,NA,TRBJ2-7,NA,TGTGCCAGCAGCTTAGATGACAGCTACGAGCAGTACTTC,CASSLDDSYEQYF
TRBV5-1,NA,TRBJ2-1,many,TGCGCCAGCACGACCGGGACTTACTCTTACAATGAGCAGTTCTTC,CASTTGTYSYNEQFF
TRBV5-1,TRBD1,TRBJ2-7,many,TGCGCCAGTAAAAATCAGGGGACAGGTCCCTACGAGCAGTACTTC,CASKNQGTGPYEQYF
TRBV12-3/TRBV12-4,NA,TRBJ2-1,few,TGTGCCAGCAGTTTGGAGATGTCCTACAATGAGCAGTTCTTC,CASSLEMSYNEQFF
TRBV5-6,NA,TRBJ2-7,NA,TGTGCCAGCAGCCGACCGGGGGCGATACCCTACGAGCAGTACTTC,CASSRPGAIPYEQYF
TRBV12-3/TRBV12-4,NA,TRBJ1-1,many,TGTGCCAGCAGTCGGAGACAGATGGGGACTGAAGCTTTCTTT,CASSRRQMGTEAFF
TRBV12-3/TRBV12-4,NA,TRBJ2-5,few,TGTGCCAGCAGTTTGGTGGCGGGGGCACAAGAGACCCAGTACTTC,CASSLVAGAQETQYF
TRBV18,NA,TRBJ1-1,NA,TGTGCCAGCTCACCAGGGGGCTGGGGTACTGAAGCTTTCTTT,CASSPGGWGTEAFF
TRBV12-3/TRBV12-4,TRBD1,TRBJ1-2,few,TGTGCCAGCAGTGTAGACAGGGCGAACTATGGCTACACCTTC,CASSVDRANYGYTF
TRBV2,NA,TRBJ2-7,NA,TGTGCCAGCGCATCAGGGCCTCTTGGAGAGCAGTACTTC,CASASGPLGEQYF
TRBV27,TRBD1,TRBJ1-4,many,TGTGCCAGCAGTTTCCACAGGGGGCTTAGTAATGAAAAACTGTTTTTT,CASSFHRGLSNEKLFF
TRBV5-1,TRBD2,TRBJ2-1,NA,TGCGCCAGCAGCTTGGGAGCGGGAGCGGATGAGCAGTTCTTC,CASSLGAGADEQFF
TRBV12-3/TRBV12-4,NA,TRBJ2-7,many,TGTGCCAGCAGTTTATGGCCAGCGCAGGGCTACGAGCAGTACTTC,CASSLWPAQGYEQYF
TRBV19,NA,TRBJ2-7,NA,TGTGCCAGTAGTATGGGACTGGCCCCCTACGAGCAGTACTTC,CASSMGLAPYEQYF
TRBV7-6,NA,TRBJ1-5,NA,TGTGCCAGCAGCCAAACCCCTAATCAGCCCCAGCATTTT,CASSQTPNQPQHF
TRBV6-1,NA,TRBJ2-5,NA,TGTGCCAGCAGTGAACGTGGGGTCCTATCGGGGACCCAGTACTTC,CASSERGVLSGTQYF
TRBV15,NA,TRBJ2-5,NA,TGTGCCACCAGCAGAGATCTGGGAGAAGAGACCCAGTACTTC,CATSRDLGEETQYF
TRBV7-2,NA,TRBJ2-7,NA,TGTGCCAGCAGCTTACCCTATATCCCCTTCGAGCAGTACTTC,CASSLPYIPFEQYF
TRBV28,NA,TRBJ2-6,many,TGTGCCGTTGTGGAGGCCTCTGGGGCCAACGTCCTGACTTTC,CAVVEASGANVLTF
TRBV3-1,TRBD1,TRBJ1-1,few,TGTGCCAGCAGCCAATTGGGACAGATGAACACTGAAGCTTTCTTT,CASSQLGQMNTEAFF
TRBV20-1,NA,TRBJ2-4,many,TGCAGTGCTAGAGAATGGCAGGAGGCCAAAAACATTCAGTACTTC,CSAREWQEAKNIQYF
TRBV4-1,NA,TRBJ2-1,many,TGCGCCAGCAGCCAAACCGGGACACCCTTAGGACATGAGCAGTTCTTC,CASSQTGTPLGHEQFF
TRBV20-1,NA,TRBJ2-1,NA,TGCAGTGCTAGAAGGGGTGAGCAGTTCTTC,CSARRGEQFF
TRBV5-1,NA,TRBJ2-5,NA,TGCGCCAGCAGCTTGGAGACTTACCAAGAGACCCAGTACTTC,CASSLETYQETQYF
TRBV5-1,NA,TRBJ2-7,NA,TGCGCCAGCAGCTTGGCCCCCTCCGACAGTTACTCCTACGAGCAGTACTTC,CASSLAPSDSYSYEQYF
TRBV5-4,TRBD1,TRBJ2-3,few,TGTGCCAGCAGCTTAAGGACAGGGCCAACAGATACGCAGTATTTT,CASSLRTGPTDTQYF
TRBV18,TRBD1,TRBJ2-7,few,TGTGCCAGCTCACCCGGAGTAGGGACAGGGAGCTCCTACGAGCAGTACTTC,CASSPGVGTGSSYEQYF
TRBV12-3/TRBV12-4,NA,TRBJ1-6,NA,TGTGCCAGCAGTGCACAGGGTGGTAATTCAGCCCTCCACTTT,CASSAQGGNSALHF
TRBV19,TRBD1,TRBJ2-2,many,TGTGCCAGTAGGAGACAGGGTCGGTCCGGGGAGCTGTTTTTT,CASRRQGRSGELFF
TRBV12-3/TRBV12-4,NA,TRBJ2-4,NA,TGTGCCAGCAGTTTCGGCCCCACTCAGTACTTC,CASSFGPTQYF
TRBV9,TRBD2,TRBJ2-1,NA,TGTGCCAGCAGCACAGGGACTAGCGGGACCTACAATGAGCAGTTCTTC,CASSTGTSGTYNEQFF
TRBV18,TRBD1,TRBJ1-1,NA,TGTGCCAGCTCACCAGGACAGGGGGATAGAGCTTTCTTT,CASSPGQGDRAFF
TRBV13,NA,TRBJ2-7,few,TGTGCCAGCAGCCCAGTCAGGGGATCCGAGCAGTACTTC,CASSPVRGSEQYF
TRBV7-2,TRBD1,TRBJ2-5,few,TGTGCCAGCAGCTTAGCAGGCCGCGGGACAGGGGGTCAGACCCAGTACTTC,CASSLAGRGTGGQTQYF
TRBV20-1,TRBD1,TRBJ2-7,few,TGCAGTGCTAACCAGGGGGCGCCCTACGAGCAGTACTTC,CSANQGAPYEQYF
TRBV12-3/TRBV12-4,NA,TRBJ2-5,once,TGTGCCAGCAGCCCTGACAGGCCGGGGGAGACCCAGTACTTC,CASSPDRPGETQYF
TRBV10-3,TRBD1,TRBJ2-7,few,TGTGCCATCAGTGACCCCGGGACAGGGATTTACGAGCAGTACTTC,CAISDPGTGIYEQYF
TRBV7-9,TRBD1,TRBJ1-1,NA,TGTGCCAGCAGCCCCAGGACAGGGGGACAAGGGACTGAAGCTTTCTTT,CASSPRTGGQGTEAFF
TRBV5-1,NA,TRBJ1-3,NA,TGCGCCAGCAGCTTGGATTTGGGTTACTCTGGAAACACCATATATTTT,CASSLDLGYSGNTIYF